What follows describes a single TCR beta chain. The antigen remains unidentified. This sample was included in a study of T cell responses to AZD1222 COVID-19 vaccine. Sequencing was performed with immunoSEQ multiplex PCR; in TCRdb, only in-frame clones are kept and a portion is missing. Of 70,000 to 95,000 clones listed, almost 90% are singletons. After removal of 7 bases from V and 0 bases from J, the junction contained 6 bases not matched to a gene. The CDR3 runs 15 residues. CDR1 is LNHDA and CDR2 is SQIVND in the germline V gene (reference sequence). Study-wide results and caveats: Targets within unmutated variant regions were reportedly found for nearly half of spike-specific TCRs. In a largely white British group with more females than males, clonal diversity was possibly underestimated.

The material sequenced was peripheral blood, taken 28 days after the second AZD1222 dose. This TCR was sampled from an adult who received the AZD1222 COVID-19 vaccine. The gene calls are TRBV19 and TRBJ2-7; 10 nucleotides line up with TRBD1. The DNA for the CDR3 is TGTGCCAGTAACCCCGGGACAGGGGTCTCCTACGAGCAGTACTTC. Residues: CASNPGTGVSYEQYF.